This T cell receptor (beta chain) is from a study of cytomegalovirus exposure and HLA in healthy donors. Turning to the study itself: There were 88 million or so unique TCRs (from HLA-typed donors) in an early data release. General study results and limits: Segments of the TCR beta V type were, in most cases, productive about 87% or about 30% of the time in an earlier analysis. Later on, analysis showed that most CMV-associated TCR beta chains appeared to be HLA-restricted. Analysis was carried out at a later point, and it linked a missense DCLRE1C variant to TCR beta V- and J-gene trimming.

With regard to this clone: Its antigen is still unknown.

Primers for the PCR totalled 60 Vbeta and 13 Jbeta. Measured with immunoSEQ multiplex PCR; TCRdb has only the in-frame clones, and not every one. The sample records some 120,000 clones, about three quarters being singletons. The CDR3 runs to 12 residues. Trimming shortened V by 6 bases and J by 2 bases, and 7 bases separated the two germline ends. Germline-derived CDR1 and CDR2 are MNHEY and SVGAGI. Material: PBMCs. The chain has TRBV6-5 and TRBJ1-2, with TRBD1 as a possible D gene (6 bases). The source is a man between 50 and 59 years old in good health and CMV-seronegative. The CDR3 DNA reads TGTGCCAGCAGCGACAGGAACTATGGCTACACCTTC. Translating it yields CASSDRNYGYTF.